The 22 T cell receptor beta chains presented below share a single source sample, sequenced in a study of blood T cell repertoires in COVID-19. The table came from immunoSEQ multiplex PCR; TCRdb's copy has only in-frame clones and leaves some out. Here the sample spans around 300,000 clones, 88% being singletons. The sequencing sample was made of PBMCs or T cells enriched from blood (not recorded which). Receptors originate from a woman under 40 who had recovered from COVID-19.

The chain carries TRBV9 and TRBJ2-3, with a tentative D call TRBD2 (6 bases). The ends were cut back, 2 bases at V and 0 bases at J, with 7 bases in the middle. This CDR3 region has 14 residues. CDR1 is SGDLS, CDR2 YYNGEE, per germline. DNA for the CDR3: TGTGCCAGCAGCGTTGGGACTAGCACAGATACGCAGTATTTT. It specifies CASSVGTSTDTQYF.

J is TRBJ2-5 and V is TRBV3-1 (or the pseudogene TRBV3-2); TRBD2 matches 8 bases. V was clipped by 0 bases and J by 5 bases; unmatched bases: 11. There are 17 residues in the CDR3. The germline CDR1 and CDR2 sequences are LGHDT and YNNKEL (reference sequence). CDR3: CASSQEAWREAWETQYF. CDR3 coding DNA: TGTGCCAGCAGCCAAGAAGCGTGGCGGGAGGCGTGGGAGACCCAGTACTTC.

The chain combines TRBV5-1 with TRBJ1-2; possible D gene TRBD1, 5 bases. Germline V gene sequence: CDR1 SGHRS, CDR2 YFSETQ. The CDR3 totals 13 residues. The V end was cut by 4 bases, the J end by 5 bases, with 12 bases between. CDR3: CASSKTEIYGYTF. DNA for the CDR3: TGCGCCAGCAGCAAGACAGAAATTTATGGCTACACCTTC. Full variable domain (missing parts from reference TRBV5-1 and TRBJ1-2): KAGVTQTPRYLIKTRGQQVTLSCSPISGHRSVSWYQQTPGQGLQFLFEYFSETQRNKGNFPGRFSGRQFSNSRSEMNVSTLELGDSALYLCASSKTEIYGYTFGSGTRLTVV.

The chain combines TRBV7-9 with TRBJ1-2; 8 nucleotides align to TRBD1. Per the germline V gene, CDR1 is SEHNR and CDR2 is FQNEAQ (reference sequence). V shed 3 bases and J 1 base; nucleotides not matched to a gene: 1. This CDR3 contains 14 residues. The CDR3 region is CASSFGQGNYGYTF. For the CDR3, the DNA is TGTGCCAGCAGCTTTGGACAGGGTAACTATGGCTACACCTTC.

The gene calls are TRBV7-8 and TRBJ1-6, with D unclear. Germline-derived CDR1 and CDR2 are SGHVS and FQNEAQ. This CDR3 comprises 14 residues. V shed 3 bases and J shed 2 bases, with 5 bases lying between them. The CDR3 here is CASSFRAYNSPLHF. The CDR3 bases are TGTGCCAGCAGCTTTCGCGCCTATAATTCACCCCTCCACTTT.

V gene TRBV4-1 combines with J gene TRBJ1-5, with D uncertain. Trimming took off 1 base at V and 3 bases at J, with 7 bases between the two ends. Germline CDR1 MGHRA, CDR2 YSYEKL. CDR3 length: 14 amino acids. Here the CDR3 DNA reads TGCGCCAGCAGCCAAGGCGGGAACAATCAGCCCCAGCATTTT. It encodes CASSQGGNNQPQHF.

This clone has more than one count but fewer than ten. CDR3 DNA: TGTGCCAGCAGTTGGGGGACAGGGGTCCCCGGGACAGATACGCAGTATTTT. Translating gives CASSWGTGVPGTDTQYF. V gene TRBV2 combines with J gene TRBJ2-3; 10 nucleotides agree with TRBD1. Germline CDR1 and CDR2: SNHLY and FYNNEI. V lost 5 bases and J lost 3; bases outside the gene matches: 11. CDR3 length: 17 residues.

The chain uses TRBV7-3 and TRBJ2-1; 8 bases map to TRBD1. Unmatched junction bases numbered 4, after V lost 5 bases and J lost 7 bases. The CDR3 loop spans 13 amino acids. Germline loops: CDR1 SGHTA, CDR2 FQGTGA. The CDR3 protein is CASSVNRGNEQFF. The DNA of the CDR3 is TGTGCCAGCAGCGTTAACAGGGGGAATGAGCAGTTCTTC.

The gene calls are TRBV5-1 and TRBJ2-7; TRBD1 matches at 8 bases. J was trimmed by 5 bases and V by 4 bases; bases with no gene match: 11. The CDR3 extends over 15 amino acids. Germline V gene lookup returns CDR1 SGHRS and CDR2 YFSETQ. The CDR3 here is CASSRATGVVDEQYF. The CDR3 nucleotides read TGCGCCAGCAGCCGGGCGACAGGGGTGGTGGACGAGCAGTACTTC.

J is TRBJ1-1 and V is TRBV12-3 or TRBV12-4; maybe TRBD1 (5 bases). The V gene lost 6 bases and the J gene lost 5 bases, with 13 bases spanning the gap. CDR3 size: 13 residues. The CDR3 sequence is CASRNWGETEAFF. Here the CDR3 DNA reads TGTGCCAGCAGAAACTGGGGCGAGACTGAAGCTTTCTTT.

This clone has more than one count but fewer than ten. The V gene is TRBV13, the J gene TRBJ1-2, with 7 bases fitting TRBD1. Germline V gene data show CDR1 as PRHDT and CDR2 as FYEKMQ (reference sequence). Germline trimming cut 3 bases from V and 4 bases from J; bases unmatched to any gene: 2. The CDR3 runs 13 residues. The chain's CDR3 is CASSFGQVYGYTF. The CDR3 coding sequence is TGTGCCAGCAGCTTTGGACAGGTCTATGGCTACACCTTC.

V gene TRBV30 combines with J gene TRBJ1-2; D might be TRBD1 (6 bases). This CDR3 spans 13 amino acids. Germline CDR1 and CDR2: GTSNPN and SVGIG (reference sequence). V lost 7 bases, J lost 5 bases, and 17 bases lay in between. CDR3 bases: TGTGCCTTGAGGGGGGGACTATTTTATGGCTACACCTTC. This codes for CALRGGLFYGYTF.

This sequence joins TRBV7-2 and TRBJ1-4; D perhaps matches TRBD1 (5 bases). Trimming removed 6 bases at V and 6 bases at J, with 14 bases between. Germline V CDR1 and CDR2: SGHTA, FQGNSA. The CDR3 covers 14 residues. The DNA for the CDR3 is TGTGCCAGCAGGTCCCCACAGGCCCATGAAAAACTGTTTTTT. Protein: CASRSPQAHEKLFF.

V is TRBV15 and J is TRBJ1-2; a weak D match, TRBD1 (6 bases). Germline V CDR1 and CDR2: LNHNV, YYDKDF (reference sequence). This CDR3 comprises 13 residues. The germline V and J ends were trimmed by 1 base and 5 bases, with 8 bases remaining between them. Written as DNA, the CDR3 is TGTGCCACCAGCAGAGCAGGGGTTTATGGCTACACCTTC. As protein: CATSRAGVYGYTF. The entire variable domain, with the rest obtained from reference TRBV15 and TRBJ1-2, is as follows: DAMVIQNPRYQVTQFGKPVTLSCSQTLNHNVMYWYQQKSSQAPKLLFHYYDKDFNNEADTPDNFQSRRPNTSFCFLDIRSPGLGDTAMYLCATSRAGVYGYTFGSGTRLTVV.

V and J are TRBV4-2 and TRBJ1-2; D is possibly TRBD1 (5 bases). CDR1 is LGHNA, CDR2 YNFKEQ, per germline. V dropped 0 bases and J dropped 6 bases, with 14 bases sitting between them. CDR3 length: 15 amino acids. Here the CDR3 DNA reads TGTGCCAGCAGCCAAGATAGGAGGGGATCCCATGGCTACACCTTC. It translates to CASSQDRRGSHGYTF.

This chain links TRBV10-3 with TRBJ2-5; 11 positions agree with TRBD2. Germline V gives CDR1 ENHRY, CDR2 SYGVKD. The CDR3 has 14 amino acids. V shed 6 bases, J shed 2 bases, and the junction held 2 bases outside the gene matches. The CDR3 sequence is CAIRGLAAQETQYF. The CDR3 bases are TGTGCCATCAGGGGACTAGCGGCACAAGAGACCCAGTACTTC.

This chain joins TRBV5-1 and TRBJ1-2; TRBD1 might be the D (6 bases). This CDR3 has 16 residues. V lost 0 bases, J lost 2 bases, and 14 bases lay in between. The germline CDR1 and CDR2 sequences are SGHRS and YFSETQ. The CDR3 reads CASSLAGTRENYGYTF. CDR3 in DNA: TGCGCCAGCAGCTTGGCAGGGACACGAGAAAACTATGGCTACACCTTC.

CDR3 sequence reads: CASSLPGSPLHF. The CDR3 nucleotides read TGTGCCAGTTCTCTCCCGGGTTCACCCCTCCACTTT. The chain has TRBV19 and TRBJ1-6; no clear D gene. CDR1 is LNHDA, CDR2 SQIVND, per germline (reference sequence). The V and J ends lost 8 bases and 9 bases respectively, with 11 bases between them. The length of the CDR3 is 12 residues.

Only one count was recorded for this clone. The chain carries TRBV5-1 and TRBJ1-1; TRBD1 matches 8 bases. Germline CDR1 SGHRS, CDR2 YFSETQ. After removal of 1 base from V and 4 bases from J, the junction contained 9 bases not matched to a gene. The CDR3 totals 16 residues. The CDR3 bases are TGCGCCAGCAGCTTGCAACTCCAGGGGGCGGGCACTGAAGCTTTCTTT. Translation: CASSLQLQGAGTEAFF.

This chain connects TRBV11-1 to TRBJ2-1; D gene ambiguous. Germline loops: CDR1 SGHAT, CDR2 FQDESV (reference sequence). The CDR3 covers 13 residues. V lost 1 base and J lost 5, with 6 bases in between. The CDR3 DNA sequence: TGTGCCAGCAGCTTAGGACTGGACAATGAGCAGTTCTTC. It encodes CASSLGLDNEQFF.

V is TRBV5-1 and J is TRBJ1-1; a weak D match, TRBD1 (6 bases). This CDR3 has 15 amino acids. Trimming took 1 base from V and 1 from J, leaving 11 bases between them. Germline loops: CDR1 SGHRS, CDR2 YFSETQ. The DNA for the CDR3 is TGCGCCAGCAGCTTGCTTGGACAGCGGAACACTGAAGCTTTCTTT. The encoded protein is CASSLLGQRNTEAFF.

This clone turned up a few times. The V gene is TRBV9, the J gene TRBJ2-7; 7 nucleotides match TRBD2. V was pared by 2 bases and J by 0 bases, with 8 bases of the junction left unmatched. Germline V gene data show CDR1 as SGDLS and CDR2 as YYNGEE. The length of the CDR3 is 16 residues. This CDR3 is CASSVGWGRASYEQYF. CDR3 coding DNA: TGTGCCAGCAGCGTCGGTTGGGGGAGGGCCTCCTACGAGCAGTACTTC. Based on the CDR3 plus reference TRBV9 and TRBJ2-7, the full variable domain is DSGVTQTPKHLITATGQRVTLRCSPRSGDLSVYWYQQSLDQGLQFLIQYYNGEERAKGNILERFSAQQFPDLHSELNLSSLELGDSALYFCASSVGWGRASYEQYFGPGTRLTVT.